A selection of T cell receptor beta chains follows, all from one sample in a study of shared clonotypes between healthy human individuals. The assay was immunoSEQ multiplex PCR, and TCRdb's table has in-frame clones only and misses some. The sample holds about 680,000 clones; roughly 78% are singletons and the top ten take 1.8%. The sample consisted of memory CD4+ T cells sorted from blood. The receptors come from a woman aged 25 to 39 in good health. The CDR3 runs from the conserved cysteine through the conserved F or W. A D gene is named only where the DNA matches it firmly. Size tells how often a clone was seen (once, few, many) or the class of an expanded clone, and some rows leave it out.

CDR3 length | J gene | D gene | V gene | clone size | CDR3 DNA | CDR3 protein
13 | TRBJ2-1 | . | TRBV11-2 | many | TGTGCCAGCAGCTCCGGCGGTTACAATGAGCAGTTCTTC | CASSSGGYNEQFF
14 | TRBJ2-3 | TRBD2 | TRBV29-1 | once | TGCAGCGTTGAGGCGGGAGTTAGCACAGATACGCAGTATTTT | CSVEAGVSTDTQYF
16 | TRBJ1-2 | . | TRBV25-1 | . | TGTGCCAGCAGCCCGGGGGGCGCAGGGGCCGCCTATGGCTACACCTTC | CASSPGGAGAAYGYTF
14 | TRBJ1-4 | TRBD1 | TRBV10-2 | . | TGCGCCAGCAGAGAAGGGACAGGAGGCGAAAAACTGTTTTTT | CASREGTGGEKLFF
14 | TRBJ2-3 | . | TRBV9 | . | TGTGCCAGCAGCGTCGGGATAGCAGGGGATACGCAGTATTTT | CASSVGIAGDTQYF
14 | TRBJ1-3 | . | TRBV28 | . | TGTGCCAGCAGGTACCGCGACTCTGGAAACACCATATATTTT | CASRYRDSGNTIYF
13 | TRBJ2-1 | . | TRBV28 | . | TGTGCCAGCAGTTTAGTCGTCCTCAATGAGCAGTTCTTC | CASSLVVLNEQFF
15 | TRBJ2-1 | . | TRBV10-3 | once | TGTGCCATCAGTGAGTCGCAGCGGCTAAGTAATGAGCAGTTCTTC | CAISESQRLSNEQFF
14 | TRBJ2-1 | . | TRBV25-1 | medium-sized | TGTGCCAGCAGTGAAGCCGGGAACTTGCATGAGCAGTTCTTC | CASSEAGNLHEQFF
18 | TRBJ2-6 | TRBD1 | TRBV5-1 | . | TGCGCCAGCAGCGTTAGGACAGGGGGCGCCTCTGGGGCCAACGTCCTGACTTTC | CASSVRTGGASGANVLTF
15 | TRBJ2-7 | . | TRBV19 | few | TGTGCCAGTAGTATTTCCTCCTCGGGGGCCTACGAGCAGTACTTC | CASSISSSGAYEQYF
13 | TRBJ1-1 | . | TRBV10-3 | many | TGTGCCATCAGTGAGTATGGGTGGGCTGAAGCTTTCTTT | CAISEYGWAEAFF
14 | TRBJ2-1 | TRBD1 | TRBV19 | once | TGTGCCAGTAGTTCGACAGGGCCAGGGAATGAGCAGTTCTTC | CASSSTGPGNEQFF
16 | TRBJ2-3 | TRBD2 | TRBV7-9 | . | TGTGCCAGCAGCCAGGGACTAGCGAGAAATCTGGATACGCAGTATTTT | CASSQGLARNLDTQYF
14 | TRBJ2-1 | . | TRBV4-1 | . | TGCGCCAGCAGCCAAGCCCCGGGGGCGGGTGAGCAGTTCTTC | CASSQAPGAGEQFF
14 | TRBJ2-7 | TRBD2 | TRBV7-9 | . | TGTGCCAGCAGCTTAACTAGCGGGATCAGCGAGCAGTACTTC | CASSLTSGISEQYF
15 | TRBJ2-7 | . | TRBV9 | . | TGTGCCAGCAGCGTAGGTGGGACCGCCACCTACGAGCAGTACTTC | CASSVGGTATYEQYF
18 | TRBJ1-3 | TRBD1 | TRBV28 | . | TGTGCCAGCACCCCTGGGGGCCAGGGGGCCGACTCTGGAAACACCATATATTTT | CASTPGGQGADSGNTIYF
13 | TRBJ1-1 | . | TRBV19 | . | TGTGCCAGTAGTATCAGCTGGAACACTGAAGCTTTCTTT | CASSISWNTEAFF
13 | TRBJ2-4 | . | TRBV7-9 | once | TGTGCCAGCCAGCCTTTAGCCAAAAACATTCAGTACTTC | CASQPLAKNIQYF
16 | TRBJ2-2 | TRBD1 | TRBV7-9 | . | TGTGCCAGCAGCAAGAAACGGACAGGGGGAACCGGGGAGCTGTTTTTT | CASSKKRTGGTGELFF
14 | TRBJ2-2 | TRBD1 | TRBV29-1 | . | TGCAGCGCCGTCTGGGACAGATACACCGGGGAGCTGTTTTTT | CSAVWDRYTGELFF
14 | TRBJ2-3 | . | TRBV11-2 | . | TGTGCCAGCAACGACGGGACTAGCACAGATACGCAGTATTTT | CASNDGTSTDTQYF
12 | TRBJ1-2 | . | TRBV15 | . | TGTGCCACCTCCGCCGGGACTTCTGGCTACACCTTC | CATSAGTSGYTF
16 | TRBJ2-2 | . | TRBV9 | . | TGTGCCAGCAGCGTATGGAGCGCCGGGGCCCCCGGGGAGCTGTTTTTT | CASSVWSAGAPGELFF
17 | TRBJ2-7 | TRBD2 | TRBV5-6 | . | TGTGCCAGCAGTCGAGGGACTAGCGGGAGAAGATCCTACGAGCAGTACTTC | CASSRGTSGRRSYEQYF
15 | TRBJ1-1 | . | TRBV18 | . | TGTGCCAGCTCACCATCGGCCAGGGGAGGCACTGAAGCTTTCTTT | CASSPSARGGTEAFF
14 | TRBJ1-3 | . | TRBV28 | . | TGTGCCAGCAGTTTCGTGGGGAATGGAAACACCATATATTTT | CASSFVGNGNTIYF
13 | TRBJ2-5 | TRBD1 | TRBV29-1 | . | TGCAGCGTTGGTGGCCAGGGGGAAGAGACCCAGTACTTC | CSVGGQGEETQYF